This TCR beta chain originates from a study of lymphopenia after photon versus proton radiotherapy. Study results and limitations: Relative stability marked proton patients; photon patients lost diversity and naive cells. A bigger post-nadir fall in TCR diversity correlated inversely with survival time in deceased patients. Oligoclonal CD8+ Temra expansion after nadir drove photon patients' diversity drop. Survival link was tested only in deceased patients; proton benefit remains a possibility.

Germline V gene data show CDR1 as SGDLS and CDR2 as YYNGEE. The CDR3 consists of 12 residues. Trimming shortened V by 4 bases and J by 4 bases, and 7 bases separated the two germline ends. Only in-frame clones appear in the TCRdb table, and some are missing; sequencing was by immunoSEQ multiplex PCR. The sample includes 75,000 to 90,000 clones, around 83% of them seen just once. This clone has just one count. The antigen remains unidentified. The specimen was peripheral blood, collected from a patient treated with proton-based radiotherapy. V and J are TRBV9 and TRBJ2-3; maybe TRBD2 (5 bases). This sequence was found in a man aged 60-69 years with pancreatic cancer. CDR3 in DNA: TGTGCCAGCAGCCCCGGGGCAGATACGCAGTATTTT. Translating it yields CASSPGADTQYF.